This TCR beta chain emerged from a study of metastatic and nonmetastatic thyroid tumors. Study-level results: Malignant thyroid tumors reportedly had TCR beta diversity that was significantly higher than in benign nodules, in blood and tumor.

The CDR3 totals 11 residues. V was pared by 8 bases and J by 7 bases, with 8 bases between. In this sample, this clone turned up a few times. Its antigen is unidentified. TCRdb reanalyzed the PCR reads with MiXCR. There are 30,000 to 40,000 clones in the sample; under 20% occur only once, and under 8.5% lies in the top ten. Every patient underwent thyroid surgery untreated. Input material: blood. The genes are TRBV12-3 or TRBV12-4 and TRBJ2-2; maybe TRBD1 (5 bases). The receptor was isolated from a female donor with papillary thyroid cancer or a benign thyroid nodule (not recorded which). Some clones in this sample may be carry-over from other donors' samples. CDR3 loop: CASLQGGELFF. CDR3 coding DNA: TGTGCCAGCCTGCAGGGCGGGGAGCTGTTTTTT.